This passage covers 5 T cell receptor beta chains from one sample sequenced in a study of cytomegalovirus exposure and HLA in healthy donors. The PCR was carried out with 60 Vbeta primers and 13 Jbeta primers. Only in-frame clones appear in the TCRdb table, and some are missing; sequencing was by immunoSEQ multiplex PCR. The sample has about 190,000 clones, around 67% seen once. The sample comprised PBMCs. The receptors were sampled from a woman in her 30s in good health and CMV-seropositive.

The chain uses TRBV5-1 and TRBJ1-6; TRBD1 aligns across 7 bases. Trimming removed 7 bases from V and 7 bases from J; junction bases left unmatched: 17. Germline loops: CDR1 SGHRS, CDR2 YFSETQ. CDR3 length: 17 amino acids. The CDR3 nucleotides read TGCGCCAGCTCAGCCTCTCTCGGAGGGGGCCGAAATTCACCCCTCCACTTT. It specifies CASSASLGGGRNSPLHF. Full variable domain (remainder filled in from reference TRBV5-1 and TRBJ1-6): KAGVTQTPRYLIKTRGQQVTLSCSPISGHRSVSWYQQTPGQGLQFLFEYFSETQRNKGNFPGRFSGRQFSNSRSEMNVSTLELGDSALYLCASSASLGGGRNSPLHFGNGTRLTVT.

This clone was detected once. The chain couples TRBV5-5 to TRBJ1-5; D not resolved. This CDR3 is built from 15 residues. Looked up from germline, CDR1 is SGHKS and CDR2 is YYEKEE (reference sequence). Trimming stripped 0 bases from V and 5 bases from J, with 12 bases between. The DNA of the CDR3 is TGTGCCAGCAGCTTGGGTGGCCAGTTCTATCAGCCCCAGCATTTT. This translates into CASSLGGQFYQPQHF.

This chain joins TRBV14 and TRBJ2-7; weak D call: TRBD2 (6 bases). The V gene lost 1 base and the J gene lost 2 bases, with 9 bases spanning the gap. The CDR3 loop spans 14 amino acids. Germline lookup yields CDR1 SGHDN and CDR2 FVKESK. CDR3 region: CASSQARGAYEQYF. Written as DNA, the CDR3 is TGTGCCAGCAGCCAAGCCCGCGGGGCCTACGAGCAGTACTTC.

The chain is built from TRBV28 and TRBJ2-7, with TRBD2 identical over 10 bases. Trimming took 4 bases from V and 2 from J; bases not matched to a gene: 2. Germline V CDR1 and CDR2: MDHEN, SYDVKM. This CDR3 spans 14 amino acids. CDR3 protein: CASSSSGRAYEQYF. The CDR3 region has the DNA TGTGCCAGCAGTTCAAGCGGGAGGGCCTACGAGCAGTACTTC.

This clone was found once. The rearrangement joins TRBV28 to TRBJ2-5, with TRBD1 matching over 10 bases. Per germline, CDR1 MDHEN and CDR2 SYDVKM. The junction had 9 bases not matched to a gene; V was cut back by 7 bases and J by 1 base. The CDR3 totals 16 residues. CDR3 bases: TGTGCCAGCACCCAAAGTTGGGACAGGGGCCAAGAGACCCAGTACTTC. Translation gives CASTQSWDRGQETQYF.